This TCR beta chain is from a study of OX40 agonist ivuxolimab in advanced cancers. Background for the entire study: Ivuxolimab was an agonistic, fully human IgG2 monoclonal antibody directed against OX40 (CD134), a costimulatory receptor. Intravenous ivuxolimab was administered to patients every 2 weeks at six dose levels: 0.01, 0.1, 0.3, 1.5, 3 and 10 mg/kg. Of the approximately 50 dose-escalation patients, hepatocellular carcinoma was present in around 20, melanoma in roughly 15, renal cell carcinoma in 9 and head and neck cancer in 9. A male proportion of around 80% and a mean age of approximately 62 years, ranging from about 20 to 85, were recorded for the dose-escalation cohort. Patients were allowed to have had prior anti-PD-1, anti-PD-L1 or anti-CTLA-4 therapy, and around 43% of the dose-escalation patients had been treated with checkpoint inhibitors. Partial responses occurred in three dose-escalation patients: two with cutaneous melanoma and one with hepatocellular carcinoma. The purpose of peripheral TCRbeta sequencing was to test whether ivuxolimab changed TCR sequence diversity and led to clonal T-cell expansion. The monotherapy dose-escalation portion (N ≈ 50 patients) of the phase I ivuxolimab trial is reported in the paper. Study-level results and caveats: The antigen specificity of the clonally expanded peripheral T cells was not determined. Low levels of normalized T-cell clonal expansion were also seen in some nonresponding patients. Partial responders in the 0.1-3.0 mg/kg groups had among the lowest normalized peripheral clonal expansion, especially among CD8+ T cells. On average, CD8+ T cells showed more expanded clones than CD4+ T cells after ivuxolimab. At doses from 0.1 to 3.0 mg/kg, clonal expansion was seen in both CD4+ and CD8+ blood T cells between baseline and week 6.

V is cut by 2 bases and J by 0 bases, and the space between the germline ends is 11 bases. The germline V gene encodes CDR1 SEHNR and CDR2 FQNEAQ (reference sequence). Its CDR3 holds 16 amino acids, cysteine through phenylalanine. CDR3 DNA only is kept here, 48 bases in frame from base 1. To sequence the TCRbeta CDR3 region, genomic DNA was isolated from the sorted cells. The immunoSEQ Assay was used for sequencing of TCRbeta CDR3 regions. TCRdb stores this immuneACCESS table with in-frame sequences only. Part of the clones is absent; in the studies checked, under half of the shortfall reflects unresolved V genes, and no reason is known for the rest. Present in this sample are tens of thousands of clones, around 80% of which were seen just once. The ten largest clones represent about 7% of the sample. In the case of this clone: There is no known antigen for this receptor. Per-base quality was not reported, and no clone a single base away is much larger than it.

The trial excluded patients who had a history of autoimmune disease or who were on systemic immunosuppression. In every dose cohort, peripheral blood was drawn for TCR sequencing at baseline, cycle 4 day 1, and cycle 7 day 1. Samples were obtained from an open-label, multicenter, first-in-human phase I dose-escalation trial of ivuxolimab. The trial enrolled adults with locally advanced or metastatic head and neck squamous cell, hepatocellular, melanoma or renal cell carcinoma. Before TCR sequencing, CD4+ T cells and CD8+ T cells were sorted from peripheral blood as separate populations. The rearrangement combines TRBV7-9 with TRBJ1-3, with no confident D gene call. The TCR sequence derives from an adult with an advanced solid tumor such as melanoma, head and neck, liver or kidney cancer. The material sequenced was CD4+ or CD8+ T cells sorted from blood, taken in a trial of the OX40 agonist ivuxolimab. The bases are TGTGCCAGCAGCTTATTTAGCCTTCTCTCTGGAAACACCATATATTTT. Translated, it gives CASSLFSLLSGNTIYF.